This T cell receptor (beta chain) came from a study of T cell changes during pregnancy in multiple sclerosis. Using immunoSEQ multiplex PCR, the repertoire was profiled, and TCRdb retains in-frame clones only, with some absent. The sample holds around 97,000 clones; about 90% are singletons and the top ten take 0.93%. CDR3 length: 16 amino acids. In germline, CDR1 is SGHAT, CDR2 FQNNGV. Trimming shortened V by 5 bases and J by 9 bases, and 23 bases separated the two germline ends. The clonotype comes from a female donor with multiple sclerosis, enrolled in a pregnancy study. The sample consisted of peripheral blood, taken after pregnancy. The genes are TRBV11-2 and TRBJ2-1; perhaps TRBD1 as D (6 bases). In nucleotides, the CDR3 is TGTGCCAGCAGCCCTACTACCGGGACATTGTTTGGTGAGCAGTTCTTC. Protein product: CASSPTTGTLFGEQFF.